Shown below are 17 T cell receptor beta chains from a single sample sequenced in a study of follicular helper T cells after annual influenza vaccination (TCRdb year 2017). The protocol used for the library was the immunoSEQ multiplex PCR assay. Not all clones reach the TCRdb copy of this immuneACCESS table, which keeps in-frame sequences only. Checked studies attribute under half of the gap to unresolved V genes and leave the rest unexplained. The sample has about 11,000 clones on record, roughly 80% of them singletons. Roughly 0.92% of the sample is taken by the ten largest. The source material was CXCR5- memory CD4+ T cells sorted from blood, sampled 6 weeks after influenza vaccination. This specimen's cell subset or site label, interpreted: CXCR5- memory CD4 T cells. The receptors derive from an adult who received the influenza vaccine.

This clone was detected only a few times. V is TRBV19 and J is TRBJ2-2, with unresolved D. The germline V and J ends were trimmed by 4 bases and 4 bases, with 10 bases remaining between them. The CDR3 runs 14 residues. Per the germline V gene, CDR1 is LNHDA and CDR2 is SQIVND (reference sequence). The CDR3 bases are TGTGCCAGTAGTACTAAAGCAGTCACCGGGGAGCTGTTTTTT. It yields the protein CASSTKAVTGELFF.

The chain employs TRBV10-1 and TRBJ1-1; unclear D gene. The CDR3 is 13 amino acids. V was shortened by 4 bases and J by 0 bases, with 6 bases between the two germline ends. Germline V gene sequence: CDR1 WNHNN, CDR2 SYGVQD (reference sequence). This chain's CDR3 is CASSGHLNTEAFF. CDR3 coding DNA: TGCGCCAGCAGTGGTCACCTGAACACTGAAGCTTTCTTT.

Only one count was recorded for this clone. The genes are TRBV5-6 and TRBJ1-2; 9 positions agree with TRBD1. Germline V gene data show CDR1 as SGHDT and CDR2 as YYEEEE. The junction had 3 bases not matched to a gene; V was cut back by 2 bases and J by 4 bases. The CDR3 has 14 amino acids. The CDR3 nucleotides are TGTGCCAGCAGCTTCGGACAGGGGATCTATGGCTACACCTTC. It encodes CASSFGQGIYGYTF.

V and J are TRBV30 and TRBJ2-2; the D gene could be TRBD1 or TRBD2 (5 bases each). The CDR3 spans 16 residues. CDR1 and CDR2 (germline): GTSNPN, SVGIG (reference sequence). V was trimmed by 0 bases and J by 2 bases, leaving 13 bases between them. CDR3 in DNA: TGTGCCTGGAGTGTATTGAGGGGACCCAACACCGGGGAGCTGTTTTTT. Translation gives CAWSVLRGPNTGELFF.

This chain uses TRBV6-6 with TRBJ2-7; TRBD1 aligns across 7 bases. Germline assignment: CDR1 MNHNY and CDR2 SVGAGI (reference sequence). This CDR3 has 15 amino acids. V was clipped by 4 bases and J by 4 bases; unmatched bases: 10. The CDR3: CASSLTLDRRYEQYF. CDR3 sequence (DNA): TGTGCCAGCAGTTTAACCCTGGACAGGCGATACGAGCAGTACTTC.

The V and J genes are TRBV7-6 and TRBJ2-3, with unresolved D. Per the germline V gene, CDR1 is SGHVS and CDR2 is FNYEAQ. The CDR3 extends over 14 amino acids. V lost 5 bases, J lost 5 bases, and 14 bases lay in between. The CDR3 DNA reads TGTGCCAGCAGCCCGAGGACCCTGGGAGATACGCAGTATTTT. This gives the protein CASSPRTLGDTQYF.

The chain is built from TRBV5-4 and TRBJ1-2, with TRBD1 matching 8 bases. Trimming took 0 bases from V and 4 from J; bases not matched to a gene: 5. The germline CDR1 and CDR2 sequences are SGHNT and YYREEE (reference sequence). The CDR3 is 15 residues long. The CDR3 DNA reads as TGTGCCAGCAGCTTGGGCGGACAGGGCAGCTATGGCTACACCTTC. Translating gives CASSLGGQGSYGYTF.

CDR3 protein: CASSLGGEGTEAFF. The CDR3 DNA sequence: TGCGCCAGCAGCTTGGGAGGGGAGGGCACTGAAGCTTTCTTT. J is TRBJ1-1 and V is TRBV5-1; a weak D match, TRBD1 (5 bases). The germline V gene encodes CDR1 SGHRS and CDR2 YFSETQ. The CDR3 contains 14 residues. Trimming shortened V by 0 bases and J by 4 bases, and 10 bases separated the two germline ends.

The chain uses TRBV29-1 and TRBJ2-3, with 9 nucleotides matching TRBD2. Germline V CDR1 and CDR2: SQVTM, ANQGSEA. V trimming: 7 bases; J trimming: 1 base; junction bases outside the gene matches: 12. The CDR3 contains 16 residues. The CDR3 reads CSATGGRAGGTDTQYF. The CDR3 DNA sequence: TGCAGCGCCACGGGCGGGAGGGCTGGCGGCACAGATACGCAGTATTTT.

This chain links TRBV6-6 with TRBJ2-7, with TRBD1 as a possible D gene (7 bases). This CDR3 region has 15 residues. The germline V gene encodes CDR1 MNHNY and CDR2 SVGAGI (reference sequence). V was trimmed by 4 bases and J by 2 bases, leaving 15 bases between them. CDR3: CASSSGGTAAYEQYF. DNA for the CDR3: TGTGCCAGCAGTTCCGGAGGGACAGCCGCCTACGAGCAGTACTTC.

This clone has more than one count but fewer than ten. The chain employs TRBV6-1 and TRBJ2-7; tentative D call: TRBD1 (5 bases). The CDR3 length is 13 residues. Germline CDR1 MNHNS, CDR2 SASEGT. V was cut by 5 bases and J by 1 base, with 9 bases left in between. The CDR3 sequence is CASSRQTSYEQYF. CDR3 sequence (DNA): TGTGCCAGCAGTAGACAGACGTCCTACGAGCAGTACTTC.

The table lists this clone with a count of one. The chain uses TRBV30 and TRBJ1-1, with a possible D match to TRBD1 (5 bases). Per germline, CDR1 GTSNPN and CDR2 SVGIG (reference sequence). The germline V and J ends were trimmed by 5 bases and 3 bases, with 16 bases remaining between them. The CDR3 runs 14 residues. The CDR3: CAWRRGVEDTEAFF. CDR3 DNA sequence: TGTGCCTGGCGGCGGGGGGTGGAGGACACTGAAGCTTTCTTT.

The chain couples TRBV4-1 to TRBJ1-2, with D uncertain. Germline values: CDR1 MGHRA, CDR2 YSYEKL. Trimming stripped 0 bases from V and 2 bases from J, with 13 bases between. The CDR3 has 16 amino acids. The CDR3 DNA sequence: TGCGCCAGCAGCCAAGATTGGGAGGGAGTGAACTATGGCTACACCTTC. Protein product: CASSQDWEGVNYGYTF.

The chain couples TRBV7-8 to TRBJ2-1; 12 bases line up with TRBD2. The CDR3 is 16 residues long. The germline V gene has CDR1 SGHVS and CDR2 FQNEAQ. J was trimmed by 4 bases and V by 3 bases; bases with no gene match: 4. The CDR3, as DNA: TGTGCCAGCAGCTTTAGGACTAGCGGGATATACAATGAGCAGTTCTTC. This sequence encodes CASSFRTSGIYNEQFF.

The V gene is TRBV11-1, the J gene TRBJ2-3; 7 bases match TRBD2. V lost 1 base, J lost 1 base, and 2 bases stayed unmatched. In germline, CDR1 is SGHAT, CDR2 FQDESV (reference sequence). This CDR3 has 15 residues. CDR3 sequence: CASSLVRGGTDTQYF. Written as DNA, the CDR3 is TGTGCCAGCAGCTTAGTACGGGGGGGCACAGATACGCAGTATTTT.

The rearrangement links TRBV30 to TRBJ2-2; maybe TRBD2 (6 bases). The CDR3 spans 14 residues. CDR1 is GTSNPN, CDR2 SVGIG, per germline (reference sequence). The V end was cut by 2 bases, the J end by 0 bases, with 7 bases between. CDR3 DNA sequence: TGTGCCTGGAGTCGGGGGACGAACACCGGGGAGCTGTTTTTT. Translation: CAWSRGTNTGELFF.

V usage is TRBV29-1 and J usage is TRBJ2-2; either TRBD1 or TRBD2 may supply D (5 bases each). Trimming shortened V by 2 bases and J by 7 bases, and 8 bases separated the two germline ends. From germline, CDR1 is SQVTM and CDR2 ANQGSEA. The CDR3 loop spans 12 amino acids. The CDR3 sequence is CSVESGGGELFF. For the CDR3, the DNA is TGCAGCGTTGAATCTGGGGGCGGGGAGCTGTTTTTT.